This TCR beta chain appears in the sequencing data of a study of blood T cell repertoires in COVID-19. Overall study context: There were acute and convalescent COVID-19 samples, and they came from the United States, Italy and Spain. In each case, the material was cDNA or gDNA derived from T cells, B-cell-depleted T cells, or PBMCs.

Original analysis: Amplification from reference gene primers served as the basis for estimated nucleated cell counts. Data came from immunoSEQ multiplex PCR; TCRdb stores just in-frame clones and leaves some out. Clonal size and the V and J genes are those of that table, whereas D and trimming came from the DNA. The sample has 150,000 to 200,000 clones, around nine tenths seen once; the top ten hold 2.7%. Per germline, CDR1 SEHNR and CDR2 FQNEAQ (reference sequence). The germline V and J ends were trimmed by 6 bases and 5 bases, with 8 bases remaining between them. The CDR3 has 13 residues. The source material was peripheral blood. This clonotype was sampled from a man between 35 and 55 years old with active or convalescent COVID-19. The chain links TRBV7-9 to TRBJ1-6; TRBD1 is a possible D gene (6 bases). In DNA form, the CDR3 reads TGTGCCAGCAGTCGACAGGATAATTCACCCCTCCACTTT. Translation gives CASSRQDNSPLHF. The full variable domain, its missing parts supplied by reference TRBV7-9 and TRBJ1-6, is DTGVSQNPRHKITKRGQNVTFRCDPISEHNRLYWYRQTLGQGPEFLTYFQNEAQLEKSRLLSDRFSAERPKGSFSTLEIQRTEQGDSAMYLCASSRQDNSPLHFGNGTRLTVT.